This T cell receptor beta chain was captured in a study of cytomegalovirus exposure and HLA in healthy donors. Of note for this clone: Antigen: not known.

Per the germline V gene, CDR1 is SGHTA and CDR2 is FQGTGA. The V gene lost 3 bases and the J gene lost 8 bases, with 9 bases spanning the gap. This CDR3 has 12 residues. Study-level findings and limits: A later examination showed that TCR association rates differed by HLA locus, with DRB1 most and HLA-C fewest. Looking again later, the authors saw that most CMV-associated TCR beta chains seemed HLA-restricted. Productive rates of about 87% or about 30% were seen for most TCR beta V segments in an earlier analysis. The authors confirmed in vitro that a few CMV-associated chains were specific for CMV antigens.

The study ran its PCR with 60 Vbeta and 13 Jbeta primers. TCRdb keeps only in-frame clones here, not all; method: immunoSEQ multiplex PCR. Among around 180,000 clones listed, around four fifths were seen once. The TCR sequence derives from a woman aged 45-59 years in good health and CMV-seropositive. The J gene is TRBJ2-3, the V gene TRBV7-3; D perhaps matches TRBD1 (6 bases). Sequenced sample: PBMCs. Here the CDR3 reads CASSFSGATQYF. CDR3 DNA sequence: TGTGCCAGCAGCTTCTCAGGGGCTACGCAGTATTTT.